These 27 T cell receptor beta chains originate from one sample sequenced in a study of blood T cell repertoires in COVID-19. Only in-frame clones appear in the TCRdb table, and some are missing; sequencing was by immunoSEQ multiplex PCR. The table has fewer than 200,000 clones, 80% to 95% seen once. Sample: peripheral blood. These receptors were taken from a man aged 25-45 years with COVID-19, enrolled during active disease.

The CDR3 is CASSQNRGLGNTIYF. The CDR3 DNA follows: TGTGCCAGCAGCCAAAACAGGGGGCTTGGAAACACCATATATTTT. The chain carries TRBV7-2 and TRBJ1-3; 9 nucleotides agree with TRBD1. Germline assignment: CDR1 SGHTA and CDR2 FQGNSA. Trimming removed 5 bases from V and 3 bases from J; junction bases left unmatched: 5. The CDR3 consists of 15 residues. The variable domain in full, completed from reference TRBV7-2 and TRBJ1-3, reads GAGVSQSPSNKVTEKGKDVELRCDPISGHTALYWYRQSLGQGLEFLIYFQGNSAPDKSGLPSDRFSAERTGGSVSTLTIQRTQQEDSAVYLCASSQNRGLGNTIYFGEGSWLTVV.

This chain links TRBV28 with TRBJ1-5, with D perhaps matching TRBD1 (5 bases). The CDR3 runs 14 residues. V was cut by 0 bases and J by 7 bases, with 10 bases left in between. Germline CDR1 and CDR2: MDHEN and SYDVKM. The CDR3: CASSLWGHGQPQHF. CDR3 bases: TGTGCCAGCAGTTTATGGGGGCACGGGCAGCCCCAGCATTTT. Variable domain in full (rest from reference TRBV28 and TRBJ1-5): DVKVTQSSRYLVKRTGEKVFLECVQDMDHENMFWYRQDPGLGLRLIYFSYDVKMKEKGDIPEGYSVSREKKERFSLILESASTNQTSMYLCASSLWGHGQPQHFGDGTRLSIL.

The rearrangement uses TRBV4-1 and TRBJ2-5; unclear D gene. CDR1 and CDR2 from the germline V gene are MGHRA and YSYEKL. The CDR3 length is 15 residues. The V end was cut by 3 bases, the J end by 2 bases, with 13 bases between. The CDR3, as DNA: TGCGCCAGCAGCCAGTGGCAAATACGACAAGAGACCCAGTACTTC. Protein sequence: CASSQWQIRQETQYF.

J is TRBJ1-2 and V is TRBV18; D is uncertain. The CDR3 length is 15 residues. CDR1 is KGHSH and CDR2 is LQKENI in the germline V gene. V lost 3 bases, J lost 4 bases, and 15 bases lay in between. CDR3 DNA sequence: TGTGCCAGCTCACCTCCAGGCGCTCGATTCTATGGCTACACCTTC. Amino acid sequence: CASSPPGARFYGYTF.

V gene TRBV28 combines with J gene TRBJ1-4, with D tentatively TRBD1 (6 bases). The V and J ends lost 6 bases and 11 bases respectively, with 16 bases between them. Per germline, CDR1 MDHEN and CDR2 SYDVKM. This CDR3 contains 13 residues. Written as DNA, the CDR3 is TGTGCCAGCAGGCGGGGGGGCGGAGGGAAACTGTTTTTT. Protein sequence: CASRRGGGGKLFF.

The rearrangement links TRBV7-9 to TRBJ2-7, with 7 bases fitting TRBD1. Trimming removed 4 bases from V and 12 bases from J; junction bases left unmatched: 12. The CDR3 loop spans 13 amino acids. Germline CDR1 SEHNR, CDR2 FQNEAQ (reference sequence). CDR3 loop: CASSSQLPTGLYF. The CDR3 DNA reads as TGTGCCAGCAGCTCCCAACTTCCGACAGGGTTGTACTTC.

The chain has TRBV5-1 and TRBJ2-3; the match to TRBD1 covers 7 bases. Germline V gene data show CDR1 as SGHRS and CDR2 as YFSETQ. The CDR3 is 19 residues long. V lost 2 bases to trimming and J lost 2 bases; unmatched junction nucleotides: 17. CDR3 protein: CASSFRGDSLFSLTDTQYF. The CDR3 nucleotides read TGCGCCAGCAGCTTTCGTGGGGACAGCCTTTTCTCCCTCACAGATACGCAGTATTTT.

V usage is TRBV5-4 and J usage is TRBJ2-3, with D perhaps TRBD1 (6 bases). V was pared by 6 bases and J by 1 base, with 15 bases between. CDR3 length: 15 amino acids. Germline values: CDR1 SGHNT, CDR2 YYREEE (reference sequence). The CDR3 protein is CASTPPGHRTDTQYF. Written as DNA, the CDR3 is TGTGCCAGCACCCCTCCGGGACACCGCACAGATACGCAGTATTTT.

V is TRBV4-3 and J is TRBJ2-7; 11 bases are a match to TRBD2. The V segment lost 0 bases and the J segment 6 bases; nucleotides outside the gene matches: 7. CDR1 is LGHNA, CDR2 YSLEER, per germline. This CDR3 is built from 16 residues. The CDR3 DNA reads as TGCGCCAGCAGCCAAGAGGGGCTAGCGGGAGGTGGCGAGCAGTACTTC. This gives the protein CASSQEGLAGGGEQYF.

The gene calls are TRBV7-6 and TRBJ1-1, with D possibly being TRBD1 (6 bases). Germline loops: CDR1 SGHVS, CDR2 FNYEAQ. There are 18 residues in the CDR3. Trimming left V 5 bases short and J 1 base short, with 23 bases between. CDR3 residues: CASSVRPGQPSGNTEAFF. The CDR3 coding sequence is TGTGCCAGCAGCGTACGCCCTGGACAGCCCTCCGGGAACACTGAAGCTTTCTTT. Based on the CDR3 plus reference TRBV7-6 and TRBJ1-1, the full variable domain is GAGVSQSPRYKVTKRGQDVALRCDPISGHVSLYWYRQALGQGPEFLTYFNYEAQQDKSGLPNDRFSAERPEGSISTLTIQRTEQRDSAMYRCASSVRPGQPSGNTEAFFGQGTRLTVV.

This chain uses TRBV14 with TRBJ1-1, with TRBD1 identical over 8 bases. Trimming removed 0 bases from V and 4 bases from J; junction bases left unmatched: 13. The CDR3 is 18 residues long. Germline CDR1 reads SGHDN; CDR2 reads FVKESK. The CDR3 DNA reads as TGTGCCAGCAGCCAAGAAAGTTGGGCAGGGGGCGAGGGCACTGAAGCTTTCTTT. Residues: CASSQESWAGGEGTEAFF.

This chain connects TRBV5-1 to TRBJ2-7; 10 bases are a match to TRBD1. The germline V gene encodes CDR1 SGHRS and CDR2 YFSETQ. J was trimmed by 0 bases and V by 4 bases; bases with no gene match: 7. The CDR3 runs to 16 residues. CDR3 residues: CASSGMTGGISYEQYF. CDR3 nucleotides: TGCGCCAGCAGCGGAATGACAGGGGGCATCTCCTACGAGCAGTACTTC.

The chain links TRBV2 to TRBJ1-4; D is unresolved. Germline values: CDR1 SNHLY, CDR2 FYNNEI. The CDR3 sequence is 14 residues long. Trimming left V 1 base short and J 5 bases short, with 8 bases between. The CDR3 loop is CASSEGEANEKLFF. CDR3 DNA sequence: TGTGCCAGCAGTGAAGGGGAGGCGAATGAAAAACTGTTTTTT.

The chain combines TRBV4-1 with TRBJ2-3; D is ambiguous. V lost 4 bases and J 9 bases, leaving 14 bases between the germline ends. The germline gives CDR1 MGHRA, CDR2 YSYEKL. The CDR3 loop spans 13 amino acids. The CDR3 here is CASSRRLEETQYF. The CDR3 bases are TGCGCCAGCAGCCGCCGACTCGAAGAGACGCAGTATTTT.

This sequence joins TRBV5-1 and TRBJ2-3, with 10 nucleotides matching TRBD2. V lost 4 bases and J lost 6; bases outside the gene matches: 8. Germline CDR1 is SGHRS and CDR2 is YFSETQ. The CDR3 loop spans 15 amino acids. Written as DNA, the CDR3 is TGCGCCAGCAGCCTCTCTAGCGGGGGAGTGGATACGCAGTATTTT. This translates into CASSLSSGGVDTQYF.

The genes are TRBV6-5 and TRBJ1-6; the match to TRBD1 covers 9 bases. There are 14 residues in the CDR3. Looked up from germline, CDR1 is MNHEY and CDR2 is SVGAGI. Germline trimming cut 6 bases from V and 14 bases from J; bases unmatched to any gene: 11. The CDR3 DNA is TGTGCCAGCAGCCCGGGGGACAGGGATGGAACCCTCCACTTT. It translates to CASSPGDRDGTLHF.

Here the CDR3 reads CAWEGQTNEKLFF. The CDR3 DNA reads as TGTGCCTGGGAGGGACAGACAAATGAAAAACTGTTTTTT. The chain couples TRBV30 to TRBJ1-4; TRBD1 aligns across 7 bases. CDR1 and CDR2 from the germline V gene are GTSNPN and SVGIG (reference sequence). This CDR3 is 13 amino acids long. Trimming cost V 5 bases and J 5 bases; bases outside gene matches: 5.

The V gene is TRBV7-3, the J gene TRBJ2-1; D uncertain. This CDR3 has 13 residues. Germline CDR1 reads SGHTA; CDR2 reads FQGTGA. Trimming left V 1 base short and J 5 bases short, with 6 bases between. The CDR3 protein is CASSLIVNNEQFF. CDR3 bases: TGTGCCAGCAGCTTAATAGTGAACAATGAGCAGTTCTTC.

The chain couples TRBV28 to TRBJ2-1; maybe TRBD2 (6 bases). Germline V gives CDR1 MDHEN, CDR2 SYDVKM. Trimming shortened V by 6 bases and J by 4 bases, and 16 bases separated the two germline ends. There are 15 residues in the CDR3. The CDR3 region is CASSRGDAGYNEQFF. The CDR3 nucleotides are TGTGCCAGCAGCCGCGGGGATGCGGGGTACAATGAGCAGTTCTTC.

This chain joins TRBV27 and TRBJ1-5; D is uncertain. The germline V gene has CDR1 MNHEY and CDR2 SMNVEV (reference sequence). The CDR3 is 15 amino acids. V was cut by 2 bases and J by 1 base, with 9 bases left in between. CDR3 loop: CASSLVSSSNQPQHF. DNA of the CDR3: TGTGCCAGCAGTTTAGTATCTTCCAGCAATCAGCCCCAGCATTTT.

The rearrangement uses TRBV6-6 and TRBJ1-4; perhaps TRBD1 as D (5 bases). Germline V gene lookup returns CDR1 MNHNY and CDR2 SVGAGI (reference sequence). The CDR3 has 11 amino acids. V was trimmed by 4 bases and J by 13 bases, leaving 10 bases between them. CDR3 in DNA: TGTGCCAGCAGTTCCGGGGGGAGACTGTTTTTT. Protein product: CASSSGGRLFF.

This clone was found a few times. The rearrangement joins TRBV5-6 to TRBJ2-7; 8 nucleotides line up with TRBD1. Germline V gives CDR1 SGHDT, CDR2 YYEEEE. Trimming at V came to 0 bases and at J to 3 bases, leaving 2 bases not matched to a gene. The CDR3 contains 14 residues. The CDR3 is CASSLGGTGYEQYF. The CDR3 DNA reads as TGTGCCAGCAGCTTGGGGGGGACAGGCTACGAGCAGTACTTC. The variable domain in full, completed from reference TRBV5-6 and TRBJ2-7, reads DAGVTQSPTHLIKTRGQQVTLRCSPKSGHDTVSWYQQALGQGPQFIFQYYEEEERQRGNFPDRFSGHQFPNYSSELNVNALLLGDSALYLCASSLGGTGYEQYFGPGTRLTVT.

This clone was seen a single time. J is TRBJ1-5 and V is TRBV12-3 or TRBV12-4, with D maybe TRBD1 (5 bases). CDR3 length: 13 amino acids. The V end was cut by 3 bases, the J end by 4 bases, with 7 bases between. The CDR3 DNA follows: TGTGCCAGCAGTTTCAGGGTTAATCAGCCCCAGCATTTT. This sequence encodes CASSFRVNQPQHF.

The chain is built from TRBV19 and TRBJ1-5; TRBD1 matches 11 bases. This CDR3 spans 18 amino acids. V dropped 7 bases and J dropped 5; count of bases not matched to a gene: 16. Germline V lookup: CDR1 LNHDA, CDR2 SQIVND (reference sequence). The CDR3 loop is CASTNLRGQGAVYQPQHF. The CDR3 DNA reads as TGTGCCAGTACCAACCTGAGAGGACAGGGGGCCGTATATCAGCCCCAGCATTTT.

The table lists this clone with a count of one. J is TRBJ1-2 and V is TRBV12-3 or TRBV12-4; D remains ambiguous. The CDR3 is 12 residues long. V lost 4 bases to trimming and J lost 1 base, with 4 bases between them. Here the CDR3 DNA reads TGTGCCAGCAGTTCAATTAACTATGGCTACACCTTC. Its protein product is CASSSINYGYTF.

The chain carries TRBV14 and TRBJ2-5, with D possibly matching TRBD1 (6 bases). CDR3 size: 18 residues. V lost 1 base, J lost 3 bases, and 21 bases lay in between. Germline V gives CDR1 SGHDN, CDR2 FVKESK. DNA for the CDR3: TGTGCCAGCAGCCAAGGAGGAGACCGGGACACTTGGGAAGAGACCCAGTACTTC. Translated, it gives CASSQGGDRDTWEETQYF.

V gene TRBV5-4 combines with J gene TRBJ1-4, with D uncertain. This CDR3 has 15 amino acids. V was clipped by 0 bases and J by 6 bases, with 12 bases between them. Germline V gene sequence: CDR1 SGHNT, CDR2 YYREEE (reference sequence). In nucleotides, the CDR3 is TGTGCCAGCAGCTTGGGGGGAGGACGGGATGAAAAACTGTTTTTT. Amino acid sequence: CASSLGGGRDEKLFF.